This entry lists 12 T cell receptor beta chains sequenced from one sample in a study of blood T cell repertoires in COVID-19 (dated by TCRdb to 2019 to 2021). Preparation of the library involved the immunoSEQ multiplex PCR assay. Imported from immuneACCESS, the table was reduced by TCRdb to in-frame sequences with V and J called. These copies leave out some clones; in studies compared against another copy, an unresolved V gene accounts for under half, and the cause of the remainder is not known. The sample table contains approximately 360,000 clones; only one count was recorded for roughly 90% of them. Jointly, the top ten make up roughly 1.2% of the sample. Sequencing used peripheral blood. Receptor source: a man aged 40-55 years with acute or convalescent COVID-19.

The genes are TRBV3-1 (or the pseudogene TRBV3-2) and TRBJ1-2; the match to TRBD1 covers 9 bases. The length of the CDR3 is 17 residues. Trimming took 5 bases from V and 3 from J; bases not matched to a gene: 13. CDR1 is LGHDT and CDR2 is YNNKEL in the germline V gene (reference sequence). The CDR3 spells CASSTRDRAVQDYGYTF. The CDR3, as DNA: TGTGCCAGCAGCACCCGGGACAGGGCTGTTCAGGACTATGGCTACACCTTC.

The genes are TRBV7-2 and TRBJ2-3; perhaps TRBD2 as D (6 bases). This CDR3 spans 16 amino acids. Germline V lookup: CDR1 SGHTA, CDR2 FQGNSA. Between the trimmed V and J ends, which lost 6 bases and 0 bases, there was a span of 16 bases. CDR3 coding DNA: TGTGCCAGCAGGACCTGGGACTCCCGAAGCACAGATACGCAGTATTTT. Protein: CASRTWDSRSTDTQYF.

The chain has TRBV19 and TRBJ2-1; 7 bases agree with TRBD1. The trim removed 5 bases at V and 11 bases at J, leaving 9 bases unmatched. This CDR3 spans 13 amino acids. Germline-derived CDR1 and CDR2 are LNHDA and SQIVND (reference sequence). The CDR3 sequence: CASSPDREGKQFF. The CDR3 DNA reads as TGTGCCAGTAGTCCCGACAGGGAAGGGAAGCAGTTCTTC.

The CDR3 region is CASSLVGYARAGELFF. The DNA of the CDR3 is TGCGCCAGCAGCTTGGTAGGTTACGCTAGAGCCGGGGAGCTGTTTTTT. The gene calls are TRBV5-1 and TRBJ2-2; D unclear. V gave up 0 bases and J gave up 6 bases, with 15 bases separating them. Germline V lookup: CDR1 SGHRS, CDR2 YFSETQ. This CDR3 has 16 residues.

J is TRBJ2-7 and V is TRBV7-8; 7 positions agree with TRBD2. CDR3 length: 16 amino acids. V lost 1 base, J lost 3 bases, and 9 bases stayed unmatched. CDR1 is SGHVS, CDR2 FQNEAQ, per germline. As DNA, the CDR3 is TGTGCCAGCAGCTTAGGTGGGGACTACCTTGTCTACGAGCAGTACTTC. Its translation: CASSLGGDYLVYEQYF. Using reference TRBV7-8 and TRBJ2-7 for the parts outside the CDR3, the full variable domain is GAGVSQSPRYKVAKRGQDVALRCDPISGHVSLFWYQQALGQGPEFLTYFQNEAQLDKSGLPSDRFFAERPEGSVSTLKIQRTQQEDSAVYLCASSLGGDYLVYEQYFGPGTRLTVT.

V is TRBV29-1 and J is TRBJ1-2; 11 nucleotides match TRBD1. CDR1 and CDR2 from the germline V gene are SQVTM and ANQGSEA. CDR3 size: 13 residues. The V gene end was trimmed by 5 bases and the J gene end by 8 bases; junction bases not matched to a gene: 7. CDR3 DNA sequence: TGCAGCGTTAACCCGGGACAGGGGGACGGCTACACCTTC. This translates into CSVNPGQGDGYTF. The full variable domain, with the rest looked up from reference TRBV29-1 and TRBJ1-2, is SAVISQKPSRDICQRGTSLTIQCQVDSQVTMMFWYRQQPGQSLTLIATANQGSEATYESGFVIDKFPISRPNLTFSTLTVSNMSPEDSSIYLCSVNPGQGDGYTFGSGTRLTVV.

The count of this clone is one. This chain uses TRBV19 with TRBJ2-2; D call uncertain. The CDR3 sequence is 14 residues long. The V gene's germline CDR1 is LNHDA and CDR2 SQIVND (reference sequence). V lost 1 base and J lost 1, with 4 bases in between. CDR3 in DNA: TGTGCCAGTAGTATAGCCAAGAACACCGGGGAGCTGTTTTTT. This sequence encodes CASSIAKNTGELFF. The complete variable domain, with remaining parts taken from reference TRBV19 and TRBJ2-2, reads DGGITQSPKYLFRKEGQNVTLSCEQNLNHDAMYWYRQDPGQGLRLIYYSQIVNDFQKGDIAEGYSVSREKKESFPLTVTSAQKNPTAFYLCASSIAKNTGELFFGEGSRLTVL.

In this sample, this clone turned up a few times. The V and J genes are TRBV7-2 and TRBJ2-7; D is undetermined. The CDR3 contains 15 residues. V was trimmed by 0 bases and J by 4 bases, leaving 13 bases between them. Looked up from germline, CDR1 is SGHTA and CDR2 is FQGNSA. The CDR3 sequence: CASSLAGASPYEQYF. The DNA of the CDR3 is TGTGCCAGCAGCTTAGCAGGAGCGAGTCCGTACGAGCAGTACTTC.

Written as DNA, the CDR3 is TGTGCCAGCAGTTTTCCCTCCGGACAGCGGCATGAAAAACTGTTTTTT. Its protein product is CASSFPSGQRHEKLFF. This sequence joins TRBV28 and TRBJ1-4, with D perhaps matching TRBD1 (6 bases). Germline assignment: CDR1 MDHEN and CDR2 SYDVKM. The CDR3 contains 16 residues. V was trimmed by 3 bases and J by 6 bases, leaving 17 bases between them.

The chain recombines TRBV28 with TRBJ2-7, with 12 bases identical to TRBD2. V was clipped by 6 bases and J by 3 bases; unmatched bases: 9. This CDR3 has 16 amino acids. CDR1 and CDR2 (germline): MDHEN, SYDVKM. DNA for the CDR3: TGTGCCAGCAGCTCAAGACTAGCGGGAGATTTCTACGAGCAGTACTTC. Translated: CASSSRLAGDFYEQYF.

The chain carries TRBV7-9 and TRBJ2-1, with a tentative D call TRBD1 (5 bases). Per the germline V gene, CDR1 is SEHNR and CDR2 is FQNEAQ (reference sequence). Between the trimmed V and J ends, which lost 4 bases and 7 bases, there was a span of 20 bases. CDR3 length: 16 amino acids. Here the CDR3 reads CASSYETATSANEQFF. CDR3 coding DNA: TGTGCCAGCAGCTACGAGACAGCGACCAGCGCAAATGAGCAGTTCTTC.

This clone showed up just once. The chain recombines TRBV9 with TRBJ2-7; tentatively, D is TRBD1 (7 bases). Deletions cut 4 bases from V and 4 bases from J, with 9 bases between. The germline gives CDR1 SGDLS, CDR2 YYNGEE. This CDR3 region has 12 residues. Here the CDR3 DNA reads TGTGCCAGCAGCTCAGGGGGGTACGAGCAGTACTTC. Translated: CASSSGGYEQYF.